The T cell receptor (beta chain) described here comes from a study of T cell responses to AZD1222 COVID-19 vaccine. With respect to this clone: Its antigen is undetermined.

The data were produced by immunoSEQ multiplex PCR, yet TCRdb's version contains in-frame clones alone and is incomplete. The repertoire holds about 180,000 clones, with 88% as singletons. Study-wide results and caveats: Donor demographics were predominantly white British with a female majority; clonal diversity may be underestimated. Only 5 or 6 people who got AZD1222 tested seropositive at baseline.

The germline CDR1 and CDR2 sequences are MDHEN and SYDVKM. The CDR3 has 13 amino acids. V lost 5 bases, J lost 3 bases, and 10 bases lay in between. This TCR came from an adult in good health. This sample comprised peripheral blood, obtained on day 0 of AZD1222 vaccination. V is TRBV28 and J is TRBJ1-2, with TRBD1 as a possible D gene (6 bases). The CDR3 bases are TGTGCCAGCAGTCCAAGGACAGACTATGGCTACACCTTC. Protein: CASSPRTDYGYTF.